This is a list of T cell receptor beta chains from one sample in a study of blood T cell repertoires in COVID-19. Generated by immunoSEQ multiplex PCR, the TCRdb table keeps only in-frame clones and is missing some. Of about 290,000 clones in the sample, around four fifths were seen once. The specimen sequenced was peripheral blood. All receptors come from a woman aged 45-65 years with active or convalescent COVID-19. The CDR3 runs from the conserved cysteine through the conserved F or W. A D gene is named only where the DNA matches it firmly. The size field is filled for only some rows; it gives once, few, many or a size class.

few 16 TRBD2 TRBJ2-4 TRBV6-1 CASSVVAGGVKNIQYF TGTGCCAGCAGTGTTGTAGCGGGAGGGGTCAAAAACATTCAGTACTTC
NA 12 NA TRBJ1-3 TRBV9 CASSDSGNTIYF TGTGCCAGCTCAGACTCTGGAAACACCATATATTTT
NA 13 TRBD1 TRBJ1-4 TRBV25-1 CASQTGGFEKLFF TGTGCCAGCCAGACAGGGGGCTTTGAAAAACTGTTTTTT
NA 14 TRBD2 TRBJ2-3 TRBV5-5 CASTGTSGTDTQYF TGTGCCAGCACCGGGACTAGCGGGACAGATACGCAGTATTTT
NA 19 TRBD1 TRBJ2-7 TRBV29-1 CSVLGVEGQETTFSYEQYF TGCAGCGTTTTGGGGGTCGAGGGACAGGAGACTACTTTCTCCTACGAGCAGTACTTC
NA 14 TRBD2 TRBJ2-7 TRBV29-1 CSVLLAGGFYEQYF TGCAGCGTTTTGCTAGCGGGAGGGTTCTACGAGCAGTACTTC
few 16 TRBD2 TRBJ2-1 TRBV10-2 CASSDASGRSYNEQFF TGCGCCAGCAGTGATGCTAGCGGGAGGTCCTACAATGAGCAGTTCTTC
few 14 TRBD1 TRBJ1-2 TRBV30 CAWDRAYGMEGYTF TGTGCCTGGGACAGGGCCTATGGGATGGAAGGCTACACCTTC
few 15 NA TRBJ1-5 TRBV5-5 CASSLGAGGNQPQHF TGTGCCAGCAGCTTGGGTGCGGGGGGGAATCAGCCCCAGCATTTT
NA 17 TRBD2 TRBJ2-7 TRBV7-2 CASPGTLTSGRTYEQYF TGTGCCAGCCCAGGCACATTAACTAGCGGGAGGACCTACGAGCAGTACTTC
NA 13 NA TRBJ1-1 TRBV19 CASSTDQDTEAFF TGTGCCAGTAGTACCGATCAGGACACTGAAGCTTTCTTT
once 14 TRBD1 TRBJ1-4 TRBV3-1/TRBV3-2 CASSQPGGYEKLFF TGTGCCAGCAGCCAACCAGGGGGGTATGAAAAACTGTTTTTT
NA 15 NA TRBJ2-1 TRBV7-9 CASSPTGTFYNEQFF TGTGCCAGCAGCCCAACCGGGACTTTCTACAATGAGCAGTTCTTC
NA 13 NA TRBJ2-3 TRBV5-1 CASMAASTDTQYF TGCGCCAGCATGGCCGCTAGCACAGATACGCAGTATTTT
once 16 TRBD1 TRBJ1-2 TRBV19 CASSLKTGRPSGGYTF TGTGCCAGTAGTCTTAAGACAGGGAGGCCGTCCGGTGGCTACACCTTC
NA 15 NA TRBJ1-5 TRBV7-6 CASSLARGSNQPQHF TGTGCCAGCAGCTTAGCTCGGGGATCCAATCAGCCCCAGCATTTT
NA 12 NA TRBJ1-5 TRBV3-1/TRBV3-2 CASSQINQPQHF TGTGCCAGCAGCCAAATAAATCAGCCCCAGCATTTT